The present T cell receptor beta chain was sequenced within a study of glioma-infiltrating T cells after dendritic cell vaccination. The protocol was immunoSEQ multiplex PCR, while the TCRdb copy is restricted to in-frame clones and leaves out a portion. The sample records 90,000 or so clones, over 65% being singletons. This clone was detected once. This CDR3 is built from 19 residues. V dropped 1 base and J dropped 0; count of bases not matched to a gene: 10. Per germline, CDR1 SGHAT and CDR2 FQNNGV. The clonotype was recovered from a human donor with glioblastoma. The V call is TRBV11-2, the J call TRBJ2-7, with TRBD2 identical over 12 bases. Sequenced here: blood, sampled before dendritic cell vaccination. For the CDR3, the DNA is TGTGCCAGCAGCTTAGTACTAGCGGGGGGTGCACTTACCTCCTACGAGCAGTACTTC. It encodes CASSLVLAGGALTSYEQYF.